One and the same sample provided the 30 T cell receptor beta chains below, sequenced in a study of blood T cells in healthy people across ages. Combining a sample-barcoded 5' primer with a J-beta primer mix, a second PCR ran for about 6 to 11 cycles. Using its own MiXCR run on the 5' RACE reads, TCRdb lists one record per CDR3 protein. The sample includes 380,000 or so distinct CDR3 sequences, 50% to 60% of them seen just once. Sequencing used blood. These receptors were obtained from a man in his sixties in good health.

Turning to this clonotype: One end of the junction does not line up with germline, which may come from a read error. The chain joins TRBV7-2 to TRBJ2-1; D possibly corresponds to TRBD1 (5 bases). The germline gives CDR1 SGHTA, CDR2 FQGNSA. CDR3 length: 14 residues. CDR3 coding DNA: TGTGTCAGCAGCATGGGGCGCTACCCCAATGAGCAGTTCTTC. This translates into CVSSMGRYPNEQFF. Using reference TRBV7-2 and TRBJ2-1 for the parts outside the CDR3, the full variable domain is GAGVSQSPSNKVTEKGKDVELRCDPISGHTALYWYRQSLGQGLEFLIYFQGNSAPDKSGLPSDRFSAERTGGSVSTLTIQRTQQEDSAVYLCVSSMGRYPNEQFFGPGTRLTVL.

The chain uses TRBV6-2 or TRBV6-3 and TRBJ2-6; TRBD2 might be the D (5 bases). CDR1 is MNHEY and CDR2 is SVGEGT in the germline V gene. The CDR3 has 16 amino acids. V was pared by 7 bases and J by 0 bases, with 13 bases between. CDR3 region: CASTPGKLSGANVLTF. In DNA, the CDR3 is TGTGCCAGCACCCCGGGGAAACTCTCTGGGGCCAACGTCCTGACTTTC.

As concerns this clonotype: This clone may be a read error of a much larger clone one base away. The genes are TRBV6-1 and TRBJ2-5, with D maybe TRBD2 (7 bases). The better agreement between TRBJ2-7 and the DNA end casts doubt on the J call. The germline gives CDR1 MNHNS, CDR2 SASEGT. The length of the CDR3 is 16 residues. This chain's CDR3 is CAGSEGRGNGVYEQYF. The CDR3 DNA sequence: TGTGCCGGCAGTGAAGGGAGGGGGAACGGGGTTTACGAGCAGTACTTC.

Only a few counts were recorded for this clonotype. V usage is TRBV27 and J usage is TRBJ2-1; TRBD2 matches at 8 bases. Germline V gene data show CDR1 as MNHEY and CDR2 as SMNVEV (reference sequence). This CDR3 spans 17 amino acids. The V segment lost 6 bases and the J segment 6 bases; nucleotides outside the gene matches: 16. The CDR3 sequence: CASSRLGFSGASNEQFF. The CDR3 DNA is TGTGCCAGCAGCCGCCTGGGGTTTAGCGGGGCAAGCAATGAGCAGTTCTTC.

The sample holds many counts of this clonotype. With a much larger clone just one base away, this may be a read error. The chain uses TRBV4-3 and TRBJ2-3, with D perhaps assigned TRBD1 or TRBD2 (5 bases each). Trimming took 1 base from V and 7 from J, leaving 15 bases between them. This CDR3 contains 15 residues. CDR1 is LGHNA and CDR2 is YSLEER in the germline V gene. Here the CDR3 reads CASSQGGAEINTQYF. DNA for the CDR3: TGCGCCAGCAGCCAAGGAGGGGCCGAGATTAATACGCAGTATTTT.

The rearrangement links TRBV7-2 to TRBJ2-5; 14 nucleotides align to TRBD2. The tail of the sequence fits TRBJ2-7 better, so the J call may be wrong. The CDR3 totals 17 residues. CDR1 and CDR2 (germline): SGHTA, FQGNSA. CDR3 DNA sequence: TGTGCCAGCAGCTTTCAAAGACTAGCGGGAGGGGGAAACGAGCAGTACTTC. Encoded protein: CASSFQRLAGGGNEQYF.

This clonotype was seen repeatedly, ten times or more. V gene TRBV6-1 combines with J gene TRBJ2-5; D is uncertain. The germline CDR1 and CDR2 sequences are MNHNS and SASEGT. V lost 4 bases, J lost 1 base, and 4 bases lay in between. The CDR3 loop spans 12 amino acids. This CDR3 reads CASSASQETQYF. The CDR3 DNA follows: TGTGCCAGCAGTGCGTCCCAAGAGACCCAGTACTTC.

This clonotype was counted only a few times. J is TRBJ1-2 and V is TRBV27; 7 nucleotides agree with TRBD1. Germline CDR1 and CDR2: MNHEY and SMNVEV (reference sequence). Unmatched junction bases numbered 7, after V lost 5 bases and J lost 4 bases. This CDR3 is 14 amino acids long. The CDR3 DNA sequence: TGTGCCAGCAGTCTCACGGGACAGCTCTATGGCTACACCTTC. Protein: CASSLTGQLYGYTF.

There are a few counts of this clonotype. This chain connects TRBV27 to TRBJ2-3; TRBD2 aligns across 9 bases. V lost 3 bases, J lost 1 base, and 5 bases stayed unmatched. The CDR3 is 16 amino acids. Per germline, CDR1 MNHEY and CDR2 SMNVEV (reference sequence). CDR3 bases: TGTGCCAGCAGTTTTATTAGCGGGGGAGGCACAGATACGCAGTATTTT. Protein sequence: CASSFISGGGTDTQYF.

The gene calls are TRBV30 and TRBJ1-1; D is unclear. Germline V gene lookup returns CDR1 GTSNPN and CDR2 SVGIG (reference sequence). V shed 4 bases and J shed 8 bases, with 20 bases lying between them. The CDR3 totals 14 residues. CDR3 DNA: TGTGCCTGGACCCACGGTGGCCCCCTGGGCGAAGCTTTCTTT. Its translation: CAWTHGGPLGEAFF.

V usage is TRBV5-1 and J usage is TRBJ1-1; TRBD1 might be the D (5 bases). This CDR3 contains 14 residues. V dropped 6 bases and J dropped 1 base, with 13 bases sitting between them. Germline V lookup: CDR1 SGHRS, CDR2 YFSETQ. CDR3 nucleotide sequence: TGCGCCAGCAACCTGGACATTGGGAACACTGAAGCTTTCTTT. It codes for CASNLDIGNTEAFF. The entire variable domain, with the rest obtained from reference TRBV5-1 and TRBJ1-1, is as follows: KAGVTQTPRYLIKTRGQQVTLSCSPISGHRSVSWYQQTPGQGLQFLFEYFSETQRNKGNFPGRFSGRQFSNSRSEMNVSTLELGDSALYLCASNLDIGNTEAFFGQGTRLTVV.

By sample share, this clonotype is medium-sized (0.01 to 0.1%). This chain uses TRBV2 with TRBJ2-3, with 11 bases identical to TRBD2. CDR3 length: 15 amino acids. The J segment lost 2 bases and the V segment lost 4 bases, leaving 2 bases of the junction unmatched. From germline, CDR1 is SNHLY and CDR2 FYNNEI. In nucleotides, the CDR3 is TGTGCCAGCAGTGCGACTAGCGGGGACACAGATACGCAGTATTTT. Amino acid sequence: CASSATSGDTDTQYF.

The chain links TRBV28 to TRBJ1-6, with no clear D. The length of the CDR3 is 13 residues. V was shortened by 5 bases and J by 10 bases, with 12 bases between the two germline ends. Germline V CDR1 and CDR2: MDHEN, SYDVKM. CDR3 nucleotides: TGTGCCAGCAGTCCAGACCTGGGGTCACCCCTCCACTTT. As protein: CASSPDLGSPLHF.

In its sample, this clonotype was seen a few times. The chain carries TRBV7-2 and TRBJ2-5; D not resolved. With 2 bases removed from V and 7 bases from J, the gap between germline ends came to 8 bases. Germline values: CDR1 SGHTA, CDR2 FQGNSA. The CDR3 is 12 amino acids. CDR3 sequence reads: CASSLNPRTQYF. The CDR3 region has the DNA TGTGCCAGCAGCTTAAACCCAAGGACCCAGTACTTC.

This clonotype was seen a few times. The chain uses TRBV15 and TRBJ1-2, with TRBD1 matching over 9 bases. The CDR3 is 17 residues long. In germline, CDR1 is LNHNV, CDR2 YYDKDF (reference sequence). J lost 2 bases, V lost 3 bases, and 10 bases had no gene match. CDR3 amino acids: CATSRPPGTGNNYGYTF. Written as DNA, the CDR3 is TGTGCCACCAGCAGGCCCCCCGGGACAGGGAACAACTATGGCTACACCTTC.

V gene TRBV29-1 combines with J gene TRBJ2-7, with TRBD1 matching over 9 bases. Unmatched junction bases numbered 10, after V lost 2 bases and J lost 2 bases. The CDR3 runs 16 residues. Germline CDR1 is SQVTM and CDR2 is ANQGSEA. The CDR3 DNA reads TGCAGCGTTGAACAACCGGGACAGGGAACTACCTACGAGCAGTACTTC. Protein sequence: CSVEQPGQGTTYEQYF.

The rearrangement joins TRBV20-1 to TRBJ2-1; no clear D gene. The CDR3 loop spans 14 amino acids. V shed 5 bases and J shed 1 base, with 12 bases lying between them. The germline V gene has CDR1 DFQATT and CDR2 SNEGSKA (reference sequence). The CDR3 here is CSASRIESYNEQFF. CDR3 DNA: TGCAGTGCTTCGCGAATCGAGTCCTACAATGAGCAGTTCTTC.

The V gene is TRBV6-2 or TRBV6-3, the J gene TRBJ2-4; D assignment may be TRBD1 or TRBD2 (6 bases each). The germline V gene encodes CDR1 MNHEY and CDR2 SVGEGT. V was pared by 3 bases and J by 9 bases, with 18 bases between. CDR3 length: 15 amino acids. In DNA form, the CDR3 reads TGTGCCAGCAGTTATTCTGGAGGGGGTAAAGGCATTCAGTACTTC. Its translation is CASSYSGGGKGIQYF.

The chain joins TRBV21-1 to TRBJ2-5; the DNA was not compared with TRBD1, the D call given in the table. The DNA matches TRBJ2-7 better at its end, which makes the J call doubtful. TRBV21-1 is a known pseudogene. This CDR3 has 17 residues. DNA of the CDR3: TGTGCCAGCAGCAAAATGGACTTCTCCGGGACAGGGGACGAGCAGTACTTC. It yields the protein CASSKMDFSGTGDEQYF.

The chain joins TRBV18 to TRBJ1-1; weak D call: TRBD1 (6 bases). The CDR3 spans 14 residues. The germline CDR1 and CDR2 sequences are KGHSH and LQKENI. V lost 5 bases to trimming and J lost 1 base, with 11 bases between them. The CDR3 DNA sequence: TGTGCCAGCTCAGGGGGCCGCAAGAACACTGAAGCTTTCTTT. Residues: CASSGGRKNTEAFF.

CDR3 loop: CASSVYRNSPLHF. The CDR3 nucleotides read TGTGCCAGCAGCGTATATCGGAATTCACCCCTCCACTTT. This sequence joins TRBV9 and TRBJ1-6, with D hard to call. The CDR3 loop spans 13 amino acids. Germline V CDR1 and CDR2: SGDLS, YYNGEE. Trimming took off 1 base at V and 7 bases at J, with 6 bases between the two ends. The whole variable domain, filled in from reference TRBV9 and TRBJ1-6, reads DSGVTQTPKHLITATGQRVTLRCSPRSGDLSVYWYQQSLDQGLQFLIQYYNGEERAKGNILERFSAQQFPDLHSELNLSSLELGDSALYFCASSVYRNSPLHFGNGTRLTVT.

For the CDR3, the DNA is TGCGCCAGCAGTAACCGTGGACAGGGCTTCTACGAGCAGTACTTC. It translates to CASSNRGQGFYEQYF. The chain links TRBV5-1 to TRBJ2-7; 8 bases are a match to TRBD1. The trim removed 5 bases at V and 3 bases at J, leaving 10 bases unmatched. In germline, CDR1 is SGHRS, CDR2 YFSETQ. The CDR3 consists of 15 residues. The full variable domain, in which reference TRBV5-1 and TRBJ2-7 provide the parts outside the CDR3, is KAGVTQTPRYLIKTRGQQVTLSCSPISGHRSVSWYQQTPGQGLQFLFEYFSETQRNKGNFPGRFSGRQFSNSRSEMNVSTLELGDSALYLCASSNRGQGFYEQYFGPGTRLTVT.

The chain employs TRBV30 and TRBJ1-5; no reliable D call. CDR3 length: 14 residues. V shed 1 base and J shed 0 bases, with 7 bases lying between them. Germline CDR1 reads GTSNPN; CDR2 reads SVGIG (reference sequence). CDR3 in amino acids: CAWSGVDSNQPQHF. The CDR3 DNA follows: TGTGCCTGGAGTGGAGTGGATAGCAATCAGCCCCAGCATTTT.

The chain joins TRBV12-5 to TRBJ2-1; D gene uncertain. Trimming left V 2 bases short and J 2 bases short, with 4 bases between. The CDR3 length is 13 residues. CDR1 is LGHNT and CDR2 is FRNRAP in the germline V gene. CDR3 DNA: TGTGCTAGTGGTTTGAGCCCCTACAATGAGCAGTTCTTC. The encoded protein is CASGLSPYNEQFF. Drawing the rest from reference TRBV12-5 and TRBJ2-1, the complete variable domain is DARVTQTPRHKVTEMGQEVTMRCQPILGHNTVFWYRQTMMQGLELLAYFRNRAPLDDSGMPKDRFSAEMPDATLATLKIQPSEPRDSAVYFCASGLSPYNEQFFGPGTRLTVL.

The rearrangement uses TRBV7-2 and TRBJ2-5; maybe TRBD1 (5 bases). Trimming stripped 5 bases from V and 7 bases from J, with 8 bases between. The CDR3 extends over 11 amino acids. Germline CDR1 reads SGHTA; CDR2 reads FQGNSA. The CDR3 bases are TGTGCCAGCAGCACTACAGGGACCCAGTACTTC. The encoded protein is CASSTTGTQYF.

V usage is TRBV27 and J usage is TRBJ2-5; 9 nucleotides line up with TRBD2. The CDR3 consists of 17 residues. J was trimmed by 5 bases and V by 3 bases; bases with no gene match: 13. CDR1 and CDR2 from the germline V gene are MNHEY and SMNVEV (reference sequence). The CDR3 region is CASSLGTRAGGSETQYF. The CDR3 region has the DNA TGTGCCAGCAGTTTGGGCACACGAGCGGGAGGTTCGGAGACCCAGTACTTC.

DNA of the CDR3: TGCGCCAGCAGCCAAGGATACAGGGATCAGCCCCAGCATTTT. Protein product: CASSQGYRDQPQHF. This chain joins TRBV4-1 and TRBJ1-5, with D possibly TRBD1 on 6 matching bases. Trimming took 1 base from V and 5 from J, leaving 9 bases between them. Germline V gives CDR1 MGHRA, CDR2 YSYEKL. The CDR3 spans 14 residues.

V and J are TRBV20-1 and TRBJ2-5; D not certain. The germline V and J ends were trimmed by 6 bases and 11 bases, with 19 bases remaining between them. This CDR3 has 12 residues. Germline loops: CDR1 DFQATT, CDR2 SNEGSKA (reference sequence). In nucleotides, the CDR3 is TGCAGTGCCCCCGCTGGGTGGTTGGAGCAGTACTTC. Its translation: CSAPAGWLEQYF.

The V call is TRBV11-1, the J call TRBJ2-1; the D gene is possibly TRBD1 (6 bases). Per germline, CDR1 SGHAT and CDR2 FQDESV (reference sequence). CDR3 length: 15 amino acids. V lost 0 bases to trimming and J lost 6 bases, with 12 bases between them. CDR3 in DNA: TGTGCCAGCAGCTTAGCGCGGAACAGGGCCAATGAGCAGTTCTTC. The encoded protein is CASSLARNRANEQFF. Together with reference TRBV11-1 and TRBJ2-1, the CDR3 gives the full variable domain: EAEVAQSPRYKITEKSQAVAFWCDPISGHATLYWYRQILGQGPELLVQFQDESVVDDSQLPKDRFSAERLKGVDSTLKIQPAELGDSAMYLCASSLARNRANEQFFGPGTRLTVL.

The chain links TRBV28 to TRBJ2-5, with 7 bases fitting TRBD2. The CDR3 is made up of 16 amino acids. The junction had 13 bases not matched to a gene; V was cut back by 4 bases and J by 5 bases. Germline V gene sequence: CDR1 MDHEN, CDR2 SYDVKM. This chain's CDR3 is CASSSDYRGGGETQYF. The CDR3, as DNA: TGTGCCAGCAGTTCTGACTACCGCGGGGGTGGGGAGACCCAGTACTTC.